Below are 18 T cell receptor beta chains sequenced from a single sample in a study of CD8+CD57+ T cells in acquired aplastic anemia. It was patients with CD8+CD57+ cell expansion by flow cytometry who were chosen for sequencing. Genomic DNA acted as the template from which TCR beta VDJ combination and CDR3 sequence profiling were carried out. TCRdb reanalysed the reads using MiXCR and keeps one entry per CDR3 protein. The sample has a few hundred thousand distinct CDR3 sequences, about half seen once. The sequenced sample was sorted CD4+, CD8+, or CD8+CD57+ T cells (not recorded which) from PBMCs. The origin of the receptors is a human donor with aplastic anemia.

V gene TRBV11-2 combines with J gene TRBJ2-3; the D is unclear. Germline V gene lookup returns CDR1 SGHAT and CDR2 FQNNGV. The V and J ends lost 1 base and 2 bases respectively, with 7 bases between them. This CDR3 is built from 14 residues. The CDR3 bases are TGTGCCAGCAGCTTAGCCTCTCTCACAGATACGCAGTATTTT. This gives the protein CASSLASLTDTQYF.

The chain joins TRBV7-9 to TRBJ2-7; 10 bases are shared with TRBD1. V gave up 5 bases and J gave up 5 bases; unmatched junction bases: 6. Germline CDR1 and CDR2: SEHNR and FQNEAQ (reference sequence). This CDR3 region has 14 residues. The CDR3 loop reads CASSQTGGWNEQYF. Written as DNA, the CDR3 is TGTGCCAGCAGCCAGACAGGGGGCTGGAACGAGCAGTACTTC. The entire variable domain, with the rest obtained from reference TRBV7-9 and TRBJ2-7, is as follows: DTGVSQNPRHKITKRGQNVTFRCDPISEHNRLYWYRQTLGQGPEFLTYFQNEAQLEKSRLLSDRFSAERPKGSFSTLEIQRTEQGDSAMYLCASSQTGGWNEQYFGPGTRLTVT.

This clonotype was seen ten or more times. V usage is TRBV2 and J usage is TRBJ2-7; weak D call: TRBD1 (6 bases). The CDR3 is made up of 12 amino acids. V was clipped by 5 bases and J by 3 bases, with 8 bases between them. Germline lookup yields CDR1 SNHLY and CDR2 FYNNEI. The CDR3 sequence is CASSSDSYEQYF. The CDR3, as DNA: TGTGCCAGCAGTTCGGACAGCTACGAGCAGTACTTC.

This clonotype was detected once. The V call is TRBV14, the J call TRBJ2-3; D remains unclear. V lost 0 bases and J lost 0, with 10 bases in between. Germline assignment: CDR1 SGHDN and CDR2 FVKESK. The CDR3 contains 16 residues. The CDR3 protein is CASSQESAPSTDTQYF. CDR3 bases: TGTGCCAGCAGCCAAGAATCGGCACCTAGCACAGATACGCAGTATTTT.

This clonotype occurred once. At one end, the junction sequence differs from germline, possibly due to a read error. V gene TRBV7-2 combines with J gene TRBJ2-2; 9 bases map to TRBD1. Germline CDR1 is SGHTA and CDR2 is FQGNSA. The CDR3 consists of 14 residues. DNA for the CDR3: TGTGCTAGCAGCCCCGGACAGGGGACCGGGGAGCTGTCTTTT. This gives the protein CASSPGQGTGELSF.

This chain connects TRBV5-1 to TRBJ1-6; perhaps TRBD1 as D (6 bases). Germline-derived CDR1 and CDR2 are SGHRS and YFSETQ. Deletions cut 4 bases from V and 0 bases from J, with 11 bases between. The CDR3 is 16 amino acids. CDR3 coding DNA: TGCGCCAGCAGCACAGACAGGAGCTCCTATAATTCACCCCTCCACTTT. It yields the protein CASSTDRSSYNSPLHF.

The V gene is TRBV6-1, the J gene TRBJ1-2, with a weak D call TRBD1 (6 bases). V dropped 8 bases and J dropped 8 bases, with 12 bases sitting between them. The CDR3 consists of 11 residues. Germline V CDR1 and CDR2: MNHNS, SASEGT. CDR3 in DNA: TGTGCCAGCTCACCTACAGGGGGCTACACCTTC. Translating gives CASSPTGGYTF.

This clonotype was recorded many times. The V gene is TRBV10-2, the J gene TRBJ1-1; tentatively, D is TRBD1 (5 bases). The CDR3 has 14 residues. The V gene's germline CDR1 is WSHSY and CDR2 SAAADI. With 4 bases removed from V and 7 bases from J, the gap between germline ends came to 16 bases. The CDR3 loop reads CASSGGASGLEAFF. The DNA for the CDR3 is TGCGCCAGCAGTGGCGGGGCCTCGGGACTTGAAGCTTTCTTT.

In regard to this clonotype: One end of the junction varies from germline; a read error may be responsible. The chain links TRBV29-1 to TRBJ1-5; the D gene is possibly TRBD1 (5 bases). Germline CDR1 reads SQVTM; CDR2 reads ANQGSEA. The CDR3 is made up of 14 amino acids. The CDR3 sequence: CSVGIGGSNQPQHF. The CDR3 DNA sequence: TGCAGCGTTGGGATTGGGGGAAGCAATCAGCCCCAGCACTTT.

This clonotype was detected ten times or more. This chain links TRBV25-1 with TRBJ1-3; D is unclear. V lost 3 bases and J 0 bases, leaving 12 bases between the germline ends. The CDR3 is made up of 16 amino acids. Germline loops: CDR1 MGHDK, CDR2 SYGVNS. CDR3 amino acids: CASSEHTGSSGNTIYF. The DNA of the CDR3 is TGTGCCAGCAGTGAGCACACCGGAAGCTCTGGAAACACCATATATTTT.

This clonotype has ten or more counts. V usage is TRBV20-1 and J usage is TRBJ1-1; TRBD1 might be the D (6 bases). Per the germline V gene, CDR1 is DFQATT and CDR2 is SNEGSKA (reference sequence). The CDR3 length is 13 residues. CDR3 sequence: CRVTQGRGTEAFF. CDR3 nucleotides: TGCAGGGTGACACAGGGACGTGGCACTGAAGCTTTCTTT.

This clonotype has just a few counts. This chain links TRBV5-4 with TRBJ2-3, with 16 positions matching TRBD2. V was pared by 0 bases and J by 1 base, with 5 bases of the junction left unmatched. CDR3 length: 19 residues. Germline V lookup: CDR1 SGHNT, CDR2 YYREEE (reference sequence). The CDR3 region is CASSLGGLAGGPRTDTQYF. The CDR3 region has the DNA TGTGCCAGCAGCTTGGGGGGACTAGCGGGGGGGCCTCGCACAGATACGCAGTATTTT.

At least ten counts were recorded for this clonotype. V gene TRBV4-2 combines with J gene TRBJ1-6; the D gene is possibly TRBD1 (5 bases). The CDR3 spans 14 residues. Deletions cut 4 bases from V and 8 bases from J, with 12 bases between. Germline loops: CDR1 LGHNA, CDR2 YNFKEQ. The CDR3 loop is CASSPRGEDSPLHF. The CDR3 DNA reads as TGTGCCAGCAGCCCCCGGGGGGAGGATTCACCCCTCCACTTT.

This clonotype was observed a single time. The chain employs TRBV7-2 and TRBJ2-7; D remains unclear. CDR1 is SGHTA and CDR2 is FQGNSA in the germline V gene. The V gene lost 1 base and the J gene lost 2 bases, with 12 bases spanning the gap. The CDR3 runs to 15 residues. CDR3 sequence reads: CASSLGALDPYEQYF. The CDR3 DNA reads as TGTGCCAGCAGCTTAGGCGCGTTAGATCCCTACGAGCAGTACTTC.

Many counts were recorded for this clonotype. This CDR3 reads CASSPWTAQETQYF. The CDR3 DNA reads TGTGCCAGCAGCCCCTGGACAGCCCAAGAGACCCAGTACTTC. The chain is built from TRBV11-2 and TRBJ2-5; perhaps TRBD1 as D (6 bases). V gave up 5 bases and J gave up 1 base, with 11 bases separating them. Germline V gene data show CDR1 as SGHAT and CDR2 as FQNNGV. The CDR3 consists of 14 residues.

The chain employs TRBV4-1 and TRBJ1-6; D gene unclear. This CDR3 is 18 amino acids long. Trimming left V 5 bases short and J 1 base short, with 18 bases between. Germline CDR1 is MGHRA and CDR2 is YSYEKL. CDR3 sequence: CASSIRTRQLSYNSPLHF. CDR3 in DNA: TGCGCCAGCAGCATACGAACAAGGCAATTGTCCTATAATTCACCCCTCCACTTT.

Many counts were recorded for this clonotype. The chain recombines TRBV7-6 with TRBJ1-6, with D hard to call. CDR1 and CDR2 from the germline V gene are SGHVS and FNYEAQ. Between the trimmed V and J ends, which lost 2 bases and 9 bases, there was a span of 8 bases. The CDR3 spans 13 residues. The CDR3 loop is CASSLKWGSPLHF. CDR3 nucleotide sequence: TGTGCCAGCAGCTTAAAATGGGGTTCACCCCTCCACTTT.

On this clonotype: The junction departs from the called germline gene at one end, perhaps through a read error. The chain combines TRBV2 with TRBJ1-5; D is uncertain. CDR1 is SNHLY and CDR2 is FYNNEI in the germline V gene. This CDR3 region has 14 residues. The CDR3 spells CASTGLASNRPQHF. The CDR3 coding sequence is TGTGCCAGCACTGGACTCGCTAGCAATCGGCCCCAGCATTTT.